Each of the 17 T cell receptor beta chains below was sequenced from the same sample in a study of shared clonotypes between healthy human individuals. This table comes from immunoSEQ multiplex PCR, and its TCRdb copy is limited to in-frame clones, with some not included. The table has 2 million to 2.5 million clones, approximately 94% seen once; the top ten hold roughly 1%. Naive CD8 cells comprised CD45RO-negative, CCR7-positively selected cells, excluding terminally differentiated effector memory CD45RA+ cells. The sample comprised naive CD8+ T cells sorted from blood. These receptors were obtained from a young man in good health.

The CDR3 sequence is CASSLEWAADTQYF. CDR3 nucleotide sequence: TGTGCCAGCAGCTTAGAGTGGGCGGCAGATACGCAGTATTTT. The J gene is TRBJ2-3, the V gene TRBV7-9; no firm D call. The germline V and J ends were trimmed by 1 base and 4 bases, with 9 bases remaining between them. Looked up from germline, CDR1 is SEHNR and CDR2 is FQNEAQ (reference sequence). The CDR3 is 14 residues long.

V usage is TRBV6-4 and J usage is TRBJ1-2; D perhaps matches TRBD1 (5 bases). From germline, CDR1 is MRHNA and CDR2 SNTAGT. CDR3 length equals 13 residues. V lost 2 bases, J lost 4 bases, and 8 bases lay in between. CDR3 loop: CASSDGGTYGYTF. CDR3 DNA: TGTGCCAGCAGTGACGGGGGGACCTATGGCTACACCTTC.

The chain employs TRBV5-1 and TRBJ2-1; TRBD2 matches 16 bases. V lost 3 bases to trimming and J lost 8 bases; unmatched junction nucleotides: 14. This CDR3 comprises 19 residues. Germline V gene sequence: CDR1 SGHRS, CDR2 YFSETQ. The CDR3 protein is CASSSFPGLAGGPEDEQFF. CDR3 nucleotide sequence: TGCGCCAGCAGCTCCTTTCCGGGACTAGCGGGAGGGCCGGAGGATGAGCAGTTCTTC.

The chain employs TRBV30 and TRBJ1-5; D not resolved. Germline V gene sequence: CDR1 GTSNPN, CDR2 SVGIG (reference sequence). With 2 bases removed from V and 7 bases from J, the gap between germline ends came to 12 bases. This CDR3 contains 13 residues. CDR3 sequence (DNA): TGTGCCTGGAGTCCGATGAACGGCCAGCCCCAGCATTTT. Its translation is CAWSPMNGQPQHF.

With regard to this clone: The same CDR3 also results from other DNA sequences found in this sample. The genes are TRBV9 and TRBJ2-7; D perhaps matches TRBD1 (6 bases). This CDR3 spans 13 amino acids. Germline values: CDR1 SGDLS, CDR2 YYNGEE. Deletions cut 4 bases from V and 0 bases from J, with 8 bases between. In DNA, the CDR3 is TGTGCCAGCAGCCCAGGGGTCTCCTACGAGCAGTACTTC. It codes for CASSPGVSYEQYF.

The genes are TRBV5-6 and TRBJ1-4; maybe TRBD1 (5 bases). V gave up 2 bases and J gave up 4 bases, with 9 bases separating them. This CDR3 region has 14 residues. Germline loops: CDR1 SGHDT, CDR2 YYEEEE. The CDR3 is CASSFQGSNEKLFF. The CDR3 DNA follows: TGTGCCAGCAGCTTCCAGGGAAGTAATGAAAAACTGTTTTTT.

V usage is TRBV4-1 and J usage is TRBJ2-1; 7 bases are a match to TRBD2. Trimming cost V 1 base and J 16 bases; bases outside gene matches: 10. The CDR3 has 13 residues. Germline V gene sequence: CDR1 MGHRA, CDR2 YSYEKL. The CDR3 loop reads CASSQATGLVCFF. The CDR3 DNA reads TGCGCCAGCAGCCAAGCCACCGGACTAGTGTGTTTCTTC.

In regard to this clone: A junction end diverges from the germline sequence, so it may reflect a read error. The chain joins TRBV2 to TRBJ2-7, with 10 bases fitting TRBD2. CDR1 and CDR2 from the germline V gene are SNHLY and FYNNEI. The CDR3 contains 16 residues. The CDR3 sequence: CASREGAGGSSYEQYF. The DNA of the CDR3 is TGTGCCAGCAGAGAAGGAGCGGGAGGGAGTTCCTACGAGCAGTACTTC.

V and J are TRBV5-1 and TRBJ2-7; D uncertain. V lost 0 bases and J 3 bases, leaving 7 bases between the germline ends. CDR1 is SGHRS, CDR2 YFSETQ, per germline. This CDR3 is built from 13 residues. The DNA of the CDR3 is TGCGCCAGCAGCTTGGTTCAGAACTACGAGCAGTACTTC. Translating gives CASSLVQNYEQYF.

The genes are TRBV7-9 and TRBJ2-2; possible D gene TRBD1, 5 bases. Germline lookup yields CDR1 SEHNR and CDR2 FQNEAQ (reference sequence). Trimming pared 5 bases from V and 5 bases from J, leaving 21 bases between. This CDR3 has 17 residues. CDR3 loop: CASSPPAGIRSTGELFF. CDR3 nucleotide sequence: TGTGCCAGCAGCCCGCCCGCAGGGATTCGGTCGACCGGGGAGCTGTTTTTT. Using reference TRBV7-9 and TRBJ2-2 for the parts outside the CDR3, the full variable domain is DTGVSQNPRHKITKRGQNVTFRCDPISEHNRLYWYRQTLGQGPEFLTYFQNEAQLEKSRLLSDRFSAERPKGSFSTLEIQRTEQGDSAMYLCASSPPAGIRSTGELFFGEGSRLTVL.

The chain employs TRBV18 and TRBJ1-5; no reliable D call. Germline values: CDR1 KGHSH, CDR2 LQKENI. This CDR3 has 14 amino acids. V was shortened by 0 bases and J by 2 bases, with 5 bases between the two germline ends. The CDR3 nucleotides read TGTGCCAGCTCACCACCTGAGGGCAATCAGCCCCAGCATTTT. Translated, it gives CASSPPEGNQPQHF.

The chain is built from TRBV6-1 and TRBJ2-7, with TRBD1 as a possible D gene (5 bases). Looked up from germline, CDR1 is MNHNS and CDR2 is SASEGT. This CDR3 spans 14 amino acids. The V end was cut by 2 bases, the J end by 1 base, with 9 bases between. CDR3 in DNA: TGTGCCAGCAGTGAAATAGACAGATCCTACGAGCAGTACTTC. Protein sequence: CASSEIDRSYEQYF.

V usage is TRBV30 and J usage is TRBJ1-2; 12 bases align to TRBD1. Germline CDR1 and CDR2: GTSNPN and SVGIG (reference sequence). The CDR3 has 15 residues. V trimming: 2 bases; J trimming: 4 bases; junction bases outside the gene matches: 5. The CDR3 here is CAWSMTGQGAYGYTF. CDR3 sequence (DNA): TGTGCCTGGAGTATGACGGGACAGGGGGCCTATGGCTACACCTTC.

The rearrangement uses TRBV19 and TRBJ1-1; D unclear. Germline loops: CDR1 LNHDA, CDR2 SQIVND (reference sequence). Trimming pared 6 bases from V and 6 bases from J, leaving 14 bases between. The CDR3 has 13 amino acids. This CDR3 is CASRGWLPPEAFF. The CDR3 DNA reads as TGTGCCAGTAGGGGGTGGCTCCCTCCTGAAGCTTTCTTT.

The CDR3: CASSERGRPTYTQYF. CDR3 nucleotides: TGTGCCAGCAGCGAAAGGGGGCGCCCAACGTATACGCAGTATTTT. V gene TRBV6-1 combines with J gene TRBJ2-3; 7 bases are shared with TRBD1. The germline CDR1 and CDR2 sequences are MNHNS and SASEGT. Trimming at V came to 6 bases and at J to 7 bases, leaving 13 bases not matched to a gene. The CDR3 loop spans 15 amino acids.

Comments on this clone: Other DNA sequences of this sample code for an identical CDR3. V is TRBV7-9 and J is TRBJ1-1, with D maybe TRBD1 (6 bases). CDR1 is SEHNR and CDR2 is FQNEAQ in the germline V gene (reference sequence). The ends were cut back, 9 bases at V and 4 bases at J, with 12 bases in the middle. The CDR3 loop spans 12 amino acids. CDR3 DNA: TGTGCCAGTTCAGGGGAGGGCACTGAAGCTTTCTTT. Translated, it gives CASSGEGTEAFF.

This chain joins TRBV5-1 and TRBJ1-5, with D perhaps matching TRBD1 (5 bases). The CDR3 sequence is 15 residues long. Trimming shortened V by 2 bases and J by 2 bases, and 11 bases separated the two germline ends. Germline assignment: CDR1 SGHRS and CDR2 YFSETQ. CDR3 in amino acids: CASSFGAAGNQPQHF. DNA of the CDR3: TGCGCCAGCAGCTTCGGGGCAGCTGGCAATCAGCCCCAGCATTTT.